The 31 T cell receptor beta chains below come from one sample, sequenced in a study of T cell responses to AZD1222 COVID-19 vaccine. TCRdb's table, derived via immunoSEQ multiplex PCR, lists solely in-frame clones and lacks some. The repertoire consists of approximately 170,000 clones, with roughly nine tenths occurring once and the leading ten covering 6.9%. Sequences were derived from peripheral blood, sampled on day 0 of AZD1222 vaccination. Every receptor here comes from an adult in good health.

The chain is built from TRBV10-3 and TRBJ1-5; possible D gene TRBD1, 6 bases. Trimming took 5 bases from V and 5 from J, leaving 10 bases between them. Germline CDR1 is ENHRY and CDR2 is SYGVKD. CDR3 length: 13 residues. The CDR3 DNA sequence: TGTGCCATCAGTTCGGACAGAGATCAGCCCCAGCATTTT. Its translation is CAISSDRDQPQHF.

This chain links TRBV6-5 with TRBJ2-1; D gene uncertain. The ends were cut back, 3 bases at V and 5 bases at J, with 11 bases in the middle. In germline, CDR1 is MNHEY, CDR2 SVGAGI. The CDR3 has 14 amino acids. The CDR3: CASSYGMPNNEQFF. In nucleotides, the CDR3 is TGTGCCAGCAGTTATGGTATGCCAAACAATGAGCAGTTCTTC.

J is TRBJ1-2 and V is TRBV11-2; 8 bases fit TRBD1. CDR3 length equals 14 residues. Germline trimming cut 1 base from V and 5 bases from J; bases unmatched to any gene: 3. From germline, CDR1 is SGHAT and CDR2 FQNNGV. The CDR3 DNA follows: TGTGCCAGCAGCTTAGTTACAGGGGGGTATGGCTACACCTTC. It is translated as CASSLVTGGYGYTF.

J is TRBJ1-1 and V is TRBV11-2, with D hard to call. CDR3 length: 14 amino acids. V lost 6 bases, J lost 1 base, and 12 bases lay in between. Germline V gives CDR1 SGHAT, CDR2 FQNNGV. The CDR3 loop reads CASRVMDGNTEAFF. DNA of the CDR3: TGTGCCAGCAGGGTGATGGACGGGAACACTGAAGCTTTCTTT.

This chain connects TRBV5-1 to TRBJ2-5, with D tentatively TRBD1 (6 bases). From germline, CDR1 is SGHRS and CDR2 YFSETQ. The CDR3 sequence is 16 residues long. The V end was cut by 3 bases, the J end by 2 bases, with 17 bases between. CDR3 in amino acids: CASSSYRVEGQETQYF. Written as DNA, the CDR3 is TGCGCCAGCAGCTCCTACAGGGTTGAGGGTCAAGAGACCCAGTACTTC.

The V call is TRBV29-1, the J call TRBJ2-7, with 8 bases aligning to TRBD1. In germline, CDR1 is SQVTM, CDR2 ANQGSEA. The CDR3 consists of 13 residues. V lost 6 bases, J lost 4 bases, and 8 bases stayed unmatched. The DNA of the CDR3 is TGCAGCGTCCGGACAGGGAAGGGGTACGAGCAGTACTTC. This gives the protein CSVRTGKGYEQYF.

The rearrangement links TRBV5-4 to TRBJ2-5, with 10 positions matching TRBD2. Trimming took 0 bases from V and 5 from J; bases not matched to a gene: 4. The CDR3 consists of 15 residues. The germline CDR1 and CDR2 sequences are SGHNT and YYREEE (reference sequence). This chain's CDR3 is CASSLVAGGGETQYF. CDR3 nucleotide sequence: TGTGCCAGCAGCTTGGTAGCGGGGGGAGGGGAGACCCAGTACTTC.

The chain joins TRBV9 to TRBJ2-1, with D possibly being TRBD2 (5 bases). This CDR3 spans 14 amino acids. Germline CDR1 SGDLS, CDR2 YYNGEE. V was clipped by 9 bases and J by 8 bases, with 21 bases between them. The CDR3, as DNA: TGTGCCACCCCTCGGGATCCCCCCGGCGATGAGCAGTTCTTC. This encodes CATPRDPPGDEQFF.

As DNA, the CDR3 is TGCGCCAGCAGCCAAAGAGCAGGGGGCTACGAGCAGTACTTC. Translation: CASSQRAGGYEQYF. The chain carries TRBV4-3 and TRBJ2-7; the match to TRBD1 covers 7 bases. The CDR3 sequence is 14 residues long. Germline V gene sequence: CDR1 LGHNA, CDR2 YSLEER. After removal of 2 bases from V and 3 bases from J, the junction contained 4 bases not matched to a gene.

The chain joins TRBV27 to TRBJ1-5; TRBD1 is a possible D gene (6 bases). The V gene's germline CDR1 is MNHEY and CDR2 SMNVEV (reference sequence). The CDR3 loop spans 15 amino acids. V shed 3 bases and J shed 3 bases, with 12 bases lying between them. DNA for the CDR3: TGTGCCAGCAGTTTTACGACAGGCCTCAATCAGCCCCAGCATTTT. It yields the protein CASSFTTGLNQPQHF.

This chain joins TRBV6-5 and TRBJ1-4; D may be TRBD1 (5 bases). Germline CDR1 MNHEY, CDR2 SVGAGI. V lost 6 bases and J 0 bases, leaving 11 bases between the germline ends. CDR3 length: 15 amino acids. CDR3 protein: CASSQGLATNEKLFF. The CDR3 nucleotides read TGTGCCAGCAGCCAGGGACTTGCAACTAATGAAAAACTGTTTTTT.

The CDR3, as DNA: TGTGCCAGCAGTTCTCTAGCGGGGAATCAGCCCCAGCATTTT. Residues: CASSSLAGNQPQHF. V is TRBV27 and J is TRBJ1-5, with no clear D. Germline V gives CDR1 MNHEY, CDR2 SMNVEV (reference sequence). The length of the CDR3 is 14 residues. V dropped 4 bases and J dropped 4 bases, with 11 bases sitting between them.

The chain carries TRBV10-2 and TRBJ2-3; 9 positions match TRBD2. Per germline, CDR1 WSHSY and CDR2 SAAADI. V was pared by 3 bases and J by 1 base, with 8 bases of the junction left unmatched. CDR3 length equals 17 residues. The CDR3 sequence is CASSDRPSGVRTDTQYF. DNA for the CDR3: TGCGCCAGCAGTGACCGGCCTAGCGGGGTTCGCACAGATACGCAGTATTTT.

This clone came up once. This chain uses TRBV12-3 or TRBV12-4 with TRBJ2-1; D ambiguous. Between the trimmed V and J ends, which lost 5 bases and 9 bases, there was a span of 11 bases. The CDR3 consists of 12 residues. CDR3 sequence: CASSQNSVEQFF. The CDR3 nucleotides are TGTGCCAGCAGTCAAAATTCTGTTGAGCAGTTCTTC.

This clone showed up just a few times. V is TRBV7-3 and J is TRBJ1-2; no firm D call. The CDR3 contains 13 residues. Germline V gene sequence: CDR1 SGHTA, CDR2 FQGTGA. Trimming pared 7 bases from V and 2 bases from J, leaving 11 bases between. The CDR3 spells CASTQDANYGYTF. CDR3 nucleotides: TGTGCCAGCACCCAGGACGCAAACTATGGCTACACCTTC.

This rearrangement joins TRBV19 to TRBJ1-3, with D perhaps matching TRBD1 (6 bases). The CDR3 contains 13 residues. Looked up from germline, CDR1 is LNHDA and CDR2 is SQIVND (reference sequence). V was shortened by 6 bases and J by 2 bases, with 8 bases between the two germline ends. CDR3 in amino acids: CASSRDTGNTIYF. The CDR3 coding sequence is TGTGCCAGTAGCAGGGACACTGGAAACACCATATATTTT.

Here the CDR3 reads CASSLRRTNNEKLFF. CDR3 nucleotide sequence: TGTGCCAGCAGCTTGCGGAGGACAAATAATGAAAAACTGTTTTTT. The chain employs TRBV7-2 and TRBJ1-4; TRBD1 is a possible D gene (5 bases). In germline, CDR1 is SGHTA, CDR2 FQGNSA. CDR3 length equals 15 residues. Trimming removed 3 bases from V and 4 bases from J, with 12 bases in between.

V usage is TRBV14 and J usage is TRBJ2-3, with D uncertain. Looked up from germline, CDR1 is SGHDN and CDR2 is FVKESK. V lost 3 bases, J lost 10 bases, and 11 bases lay in between. The CDR3 has 12 residues. In nucleotides, the CDR3 is TGTGCCAGCAGCCATTCTAGACTGGCGCAGTATTTT. Protein product: CASSHSRLAQYF. The entire variable domain, with the rest obtained from reference TRBV14 and TRBJ2-3, is as follows: EAGVTQFPSHSVIEKGQTVTLRCDPISGHDNLYWYRRVMGKEIKFLLHFVKESKQDESGMPNNRFLAERTGGTYSTLKVQPAELEDSGVYFCASSHSRLAQYFGPGTRLTVL.

Details on this clone: Other DNA sequences from this sample encode an identical CDR3 as well. This sequence joins TRBV28 and TRBJ1-3; D gene uncertain. The CDR3 extends over 12 amino acids. Trimming stripped 8 bases from V and 0 bases from J, with 5 bases between. Germline assignment: CDR1 MDHEN and CDR2 SYDVKM. CDR3 residues: CASRSSGNTIYF. The CDR3 nucleotides are TGTGCCAGCCGGAGCTCTGGAAACACCATATATTTT.

The CDR3 nucleotides read TGTGCCAGCAGTTCTCCCCAGACAGGGCTGGGTCAAAAACTGTTTTTT. This codes for CASSSPQTGLGQKLFF. V usage is TRBV28 and J usage is TRBJ1-4, with 7 bases lining up with TRBD1. This CDR3 has 16 amino acids. V shed 4 bases and J 9 bases; nucleotides not matched to a gene: 14. CDR1 and CDR2 from the germline V gene are MDHEN and SYDVKM.

This chain links TRBV2 with TRBJ1-2; maybe TRBD1 (6 bases). From germline, CDR1 is SNHLY and CDR2 FYNNEI. CDR3 size: 13 residues. V lost 6 bases and J lost 3, with 11 bases in between. This chain's CDR3 is CASRFEGDYGYTF. The CDR3 DNA reads TGTGCCAGCAGGTTTGAGGGGGACTATGGCTACACCTTC.

This chain uses TRBV11-2 with TRBJ2-1, with D tentatively TRBD2 (6 bases). The V end lost 6 bases, the J end lost 2 bases, and 14 bases lay between the germline ends. The V gene's germline CDR1 is SGHAT and CDR2 FQNNGV. The CDR3 spans 15 residues. Written as DNA, the CDR3 is TGTGCCAGCAGAACCCAGCGGGTCACCTACAATGAGCAGTTCTTC. It translates to CASRTQRVTYNEQFF.

This sequence joins TRBV7-9 and TRBJ2-6; 9 bases are a match to TRBD1. The J segment lost 1 base and the V segment lost 1 base, leaving 8 bases of the junction unmatched. The germline V gene has CDR1 SEHNR and CDR2 FQNEAQ (reference sequence). The CDR3 consists of 19 residues. CDR3: CASSLVPGTGLSGANVLTF. The CDR3 DNA reads as TGTGCCAGCAGCTTAGTCCCCGGGACAGGGCTGTCTGGGGCCAACGTCCTGACTTTC.

CDR3 amino acids: CASSRGTGTEAFF. The CDR3 DNA sequence: TGTGCCAGCAGCAGGGGGACAGGGACTGAAGCTTTCTTT. V usage is TRBV9 and J usage is TRBJ1-1; 9 bases map to TRBD1. CDR1 is SGDLS and CDR2 is YYNGEE in the germline V gene. The CDR3 length is 13 residues. The V gene end was trimmed by 4 bases and the J gene end by 5 bases; junction bases not matched to a gene: 3.

The chain employs TRBV5-1 and TRBJ2-1, with 7 bases aligning to TRBD2. The CDR3 runs 13 residues. Looked up from germline, CDR1 is SGHRS and CDR2 is YFSETQ. V dropped 0 bases and J dropped 7; count of bases not matched to a gene: 1. The CDR3 reads CASSLAGRNEQFF. As DNA, the CDR3 is TGCGCCAGCAGCTTGGCCGGGAGGAATGAGCAGTTCTTC.

The CDR3 DNA reads as TGTGCCAGTAGTATTATACTGGGTGTCTATGAGCAGTTCTTC. It specifies CASSIILGVYEQFF. The chain uses TRBV19 and TRBJ2-1; unclear D gene. Germline CDR1 LNHDA, CDR2 SQIVND (reference sequence). This CDR3 contains 14 residues. Trimming took 3 bases from V and 8 from J, leaving 14 bases between them.

The V call is TRBV28, the J call TRBJ2-1; D unresolved. The germline CDR1 and CDR2 sequences are MDHEN and SYDVKM. The CDR3 is 12 amino acids. Trimming took 5 bases from V and 6 from J, leaving 8 bases between them. CDR3 nucleotides: TGTGCCAGCAGTCGGGTCTTCAATGAGCAGTTCTTC. This codes for CASSRVFNEQFF.

The rearrangement joins TRBV5-1 to TRBJ1-1; a possible D gene is TRBD1 (6 bases). Between the trimmed V and J ends, which lost 4 bases and 5 bases, there was a span of 24 bases. Germline CDR1 and CDR2: SGHRS and YFSETQ. The CDR3 length is 17 residues. CDR3 region: CASSGTQGRVGRTEAFF. CDR3 DNA: TGCGCCAGCAGCGGGACACAGGGACGGGTAGGTAGGACTGAAGCTTTCTTT.

The gene calls are TRBV19 and TRBJ1-5; D possibly corresponds to TRBD1 (6 bases). The V gene's germline CDR1 is LNHDA and CDR2 SQIVND (reference sequence). The germline V and J ends were trimmed by 3 bases and 6 bases, with 12 bases remaining between them. This CDR3 is built from 14 residues. This CDR3 is CASSIGGLGQPQHF. The CDR3 nucleotides are TGTGCCAGTAGTATCGGGGGCTTGGGTCAGCCCCAGCATTTT.

The chain combines TRBV28 with TRBJ1-6; no firm D call. Germline V CDR1 and CDR2: MDHEN, SYDVKM. Trimming shortened V by 5 bases and J by 6 bases, and 14 bases separated the two germline ends. The CDR3 length is 15 residues. The CDR3 here is CASSISRLFNSPLHF. The CDR3 nucleotides are TGTGCCAGCAGTATATCCCGGCTATTTAATTCACCCCTCCACTTT. The complete variable domain, with remaining parts taken from reference TRBV28 and TRBJ1-6, reads DVKVTQSSRYLVKRTGEKVFLECVQDMDHENMFWYRQDPGLGLRLIYFSYDVKMKEKGDIPEGYSVSREKKERFSLILESASTNQTSMYLCASSISRLFNSPLHFGNGTRLTVT.

This chain links TRBV6-5 with TRBJ1-1, with unresolved D. CDR3 length equals 15 residues. Trimming took 8 bases from V and 5 from J, leaving 21 bases between them. Per the germline V gene, CDR1 is MNHEY and CDR2 is SVGAGI. The CDR3, as DNA: TGTGCCAGCGGTCTACGTCAGGACCGGGCGACTGAAGCTTTCTTT. Translation: CASGLRQDRATEAFF.